This passage covers 8 T cell receptor beta chains from one sample sequenced in a study of PD-1 blockade in mismatch repair-deficient tumors. Sequencing was performed with immunoSEQ multiplex PCR; in TCRdb, only in-frame clones are kept and a portion is missing. The sample shows about 79,000 clones, roughly 80% of them seen only once. The sample was peripheral blood, taken 44 weeks after starting pembrolizumab. The receptors here all came from an adult with mismatch repair-deficient cancer.

The table lists this clone with a few counts. The chain's CDR3 is CASSLPGTGGYTF. CDR3 DNA sequence: TGTGCCAGCAGCTTACCAGGAACGGGCGGCTACACCTTC. V usage is TRBV7-2 and J usage is TRBJ1-2, with no clear D. Germline CDR1 reads SGHTA; CDR2 reads FQGNSA. V lost 2 bases and J 8 bases, leaving 12 bases between the germline ends. The CDR3 has 13 amino acids. The whole variable domain, remainder taken from reference TRBV7-2 and TRBJ1-2, is GAGVSQSPSNKVTEKGKDVELRCDPISGHTALYWYRQSLGQGLEFLIYFQGNSAPDKSGLPSDRFSAERTGGSVSTLTIQRTQQEDSAVYLCASSLPGTGGYTFGSGTRLTVV.

The rearrangement links TRBV27 to TRBJ2-2; the D is unclear. This CDR3 contains 14 residues. Germline assignment: CDR1 MNHEY and CDR2 SMNVEV (reference sequence). V was clipped by 3 bases and J by 1 base, with 6 bases between them. CDR3 sequence reads: CASSLRWNTGELFF. As DNA, the CDR3 is TGTGCCAGCAGTTTGCGGTGGAACACCGGGGAGCTGTTTTTT.

The chain recombines TRBV19 with TRBJ1-2, with 9 bases that match TRBD1. J gave up 8 bases and V 7 bases, and 11 bases lay outside the gene matches. Germline V CDR1 and CDR2: LNHDA, SQIVND (reference sequence). The CDR3 contains 14 residues. The CDR3, as DNA: TGTGCCAGTATCCAAACGGGACAGGGTCTCGGCTACACCTTC. Protein: CASIQTGQGLGYTF. The full variable domain, in which reference TRBV19 and TRBJ1-2 provide the parts outside the CDR3, is DGGITQSPKYLFRKEGQNVTLSCEQNLNHDAMYWYRQDPGQGLRLIYYSQIVNDFQKGDIAEGYSVSREKKESFPLTVTSAQKNPTAFYLCASIQTGQGLGYTFGSGTRLTVV.

The chain joins TRBV30 to TRBJ1-4; a weak D match, TRBD1 (6 bases). The CDR3 runs 17 residues. CDR1 and CDR2 from the germline V gene are GTSNPN and SVGIG (reference sequence). V lost 0 bases and J 7 bases, leaving 21 bases between the germline ends. CDR3 sequence (DNA): TGTGCCTGGAGTGTAAGTGGCCCCAGGGGAGGCGGTGAAAAACTGTTTTTT. The encoded protein is CAWSVSGPRGGGEKLFF. The variable domain in full, with the rest retrieved from reference TRBV30 and TRBJ1-4, is SQTIHQWPATLVQPVGSPLSLECTVEGTSNPNLYWYRQAAGRGLQLLFYSVGIGQISSEVPQNLSASRPQDRQFILSSKKLLLSDSGFYLCAWSVSGPRGGGEKLFFGSGTQLSVL.

V usage is TRBV5-1 and J usage is TRBJ2-2; weak D call: TRBD2 (6 bases). The V end lost 5 bases, the J end lost 0 bases, and 14 bases lay between the germline ends. The CDR3 runs 16 residues. Germline CDR1 SGHRS, CDR2 YFSETQ. The CDR3 sequence is CASSAGGTANTGELFF. Written as DNA, the CDR3 is TGCGCCAGCAGTGCTGGCGGGACCGCGAACACCGGGGAGCTGTTTTTT.

This clone was seen a few times. This chain connects TRBV7-8 to TRBJ2-7, with D tentatively TRBD2 (7 bases). There are 16 residues in the CDR3. V was clipped by 0 bases and J by 2 bases, with 14 bases between them. Germline V CDR1 and CDR2: SGHVS, FQNEAQ. CDR3 protein: CASSLAGGRDTYEQYF. The CDR3 DNA is TGTGCCAGCAGCTTAGCGGGAGGGCGGGACACCTACGAGCAGTACTTC.

This chain links TRBV29-1 with TRBJ1-1; D unclear. CDR3 length equals 13 residues. The V end was cut by 2 bases, the J end by 0 bases, with 7 bases between. Germline V lookup: CDR1 SQVTM, CDR2 ANQGSEA. CDR3 in amino acids: CSVELRMNTEAFF. The CDR3 coding sequence is TGCAGCGTTGAACTACGGATGAACACTGAAGCTTTCTTT.

The chain uses TRBV19 and TRBJ1-1; D is unclear. The CDR3 has 13 amino acids. Germline values: CDR1 LNHDA, CDR2 SQIVND (reference sequence). V was pared by 4 bases and J by 2 bases, with 8 bases between. In nucleotides, the CDR3 is TGTGCCAGTAGTACTCAACCTAACACTGAAGCTTTCTTT. Translation: CASSTQPNTEAFF.